One and the same sample provided the 22 T cell receptor beta chains below, sequenced in a study of CD8+ T cells in alopecia areata. As the sequencing template, cDNA was produced by extracting RNA and reverse transcribing it. Sequencing used immunoSEQ multiplex PCR; TCRdb keeps in-frame clones, though not all of them. The sample lists some 120,000 clones; roughly 61% were seen once. The specimen comprised CD4+ T cells sorted from blood, sampled at week 0. Receptors originate from a human donor with alopecia areata.

This clone was found a few times. The chain is built from TRBV4-3 and TRBJ1-5; D is perhaps TRBD1 (6 bases). Germline CDR1 is LGHNA and CDR2 is YSLEER. The CDR3 is made up of 16 amino acids. V lost 0 bases to trimming and J lost 5 bases, with 14 bases between them. The CDR3 bases are TGCGCCAGCAGCCAAGATCGGAGACAGGCATATCAGCCCCAGCATTTT. Translating gives CASSQDRRQAYQPQHF.

This clone turned up a few times. The V and J genes are TRBV7-9 and TRBJ2-7, with D tentatively TRBD2 (5 bases). Per germline, CDR1 SEHNR and CDR2 FQNEAQ (reference sequence). V was trimmed by 5 bases and J by 5 bases, leaving 16 bases between them. This CDR3 contains 14 residues. The CDR3 region is CASSPRGADDEQYF. CDR3 coding DNA: TGTGCCAGCAGCCCCCGGGGAGCGGACGACGAGCAGTACTTC.

This clone was seen only a few times. This chain joins TRBV7-9 and TRBJ2-7; a weak D match, TRBD1 (6 bases). The CDR3 runs to 16 residues. CDR1 is SEHNR, CDR2 FQNEAQ, per germline (reference sequence). V was cut by 1 base and J by 5 bases, with 18 bases left in between. CDR3 DNA sequence: TGTGCCAGCAGCTTAGGTTTCCGTGGCAGGGGCAACGAGCAGTACTTC. Translated: CASSLGFRGRGNEQYF.

The J gene is TRBJ2-7, the V gene TRBV7-8; no definite D call. Deletions cut 5 bases from V and 3 bases from J, with 5 bases between. The CDR3 contains 11 residues. Germline values: CDR1 SGHVS, CDR2 FQNEAQ. CDR3 sequence reads: CASSPHYEQYF. The CDR3 nucleotides read TGTGCCAGCAGCCCTCACTACGAGCAGTACTTC.

This chain links TRBV4-3 with TRBJ2-1; D is unclear. Germline-derived CDR1 and CDR2 are LGHNA and YSLEER. This CDR3 comprises 18 residues. The V end lost 0 bases, the J end lost 4 bases, and 19 bases lay between the germline ends. The CDR3 reads CASSQEELIKPEYNEQFF. CDR3 in DNA: TGCGCCAGCAGCCAAGAAGAATTAATCAAACCAGAGTACAATGAGCAGTTCTTC.

This clone has a count of ten or more. A read error may produce the germline difference seen at one junction end. CDR3 in amino acids: CASSNSGQGSTTEAFF. DNA for the CDR3: TGTGCCAGCAGTAACTCGGGACAGGGGTCGACCACTGAAGCTTTCTTT. V gene TRBV6-6 combines with J gene TRBJ1-1, with 10 bases aligning to TRBD1. Looked up from germline, CDR1 is MNHNY and CDR2 is SVGAGI (reference sequence). CDR3 length: 16 amino acids.

This clone was counted a few times. The rearrangement uses TRBV5-6 and TRBJ2-4, with TRBD2 identical over 9 bases. V lost 2 bases and J lost 1; bases outside the gene matches: 13. The CDR3 has 19 amino acids. Germline V gives CDR1 SGHDT, CDR2 YYEEEE. CDR3 residues: CASSFAPSGTKSAKNIQYF. The CDR3 DNA reads as TGTGCCAGCAGCTTCGCCCCTAGCGGGACTAAGTCTGCCAAAAACATTCAGTACTTC.

The chain is built from TRBV6-6 and TRBJ1-1, with D maybe TRBD1 (6 bases). Germline assignment: CDR1 MNHNY and CDR2 SVGAGI (reference sequence). The CDR3 has 13 residues. V was pared by 6 bases and J by 1 base, with 9 bases between. The CDR3 nucleotides read TGTGCCAGCAGGGACAGAGAGAACACTGAAGCTTTCTTT. This sequence encodes CASRDRENTEAFF.

This clone was counted only a few times. The chain carries TRBV30 and TRBJ2-7; no clear D. V dropped 2 bases and J dropped 7 bases, with 9 bases sitting between them. From germline, CDR1 is GTSNPN and CDR2 SVGIG (reference sequence). The CDR3 has 11 residues. CDR3 region: CAWSSQIEQYF. The CDR3 DNA reads TGTGCCTGGAGTTCCCAAATTGAGCAGTACTTC.

This clone was observed a few times. The chain combines TRBV6-6 with TRBJ1-5, with 7 bases identical to TRBD1. CDR3 length: 14 amino acids. Per germline, CDR1 MNHNY and CDR2 SVGAGI (reference sequence). V was pared by 0 bases and J by 6 bases, with 2 bases of the junction left unmatched. The DNA for the CDR3 is TGTGCCAGCAGTTACTCGCGGGACAGTCAGCCCCAGCATTTT. Translated, it gives CASSYSRDSQPQHF.

This chain connects TRBV15 to TRBJ2-3; TRBD1 might be the D (6 bases). V was trimmed by 5 bases and J by 1 base, leaving 7 bases between them. Germline loops: CDR1 LNHNV, CDR2 YYDKDF (reference sequence). The CDR3 consists of 13 residues. For the CDR3, the DNA is TGTGCCACCAGCCCAGGGGGCACAGATACGCAGTATTTT. Its translation: CATSPGGTDTQYF.

The rearrangement joins TRBV6-1 to TRBJ1-4; 7 bases match TRBD1. The length of the CDR3 is 13 residues. Germline lookup yields CDR1 MNHNS and CDR2 SASEGT. The junction had 7 bases not matched to a gene; V was cut back by 10 bases and J by 5 bases. The CDR3: CATGDSWNEKLFF. DNA of the CDR3: TGTGCCACTGGGGACAGTTGGAATGAAAAACTGTTTTTT.

This sequence joins TRBV5-1 and TRBJ1-4; possible D gene TRBD1, 6 bases. The CDR3 consists of 16 residues. V lost 8 bases and J lost 0, with 17 bases in between. Germline-derived CDR1 and CDR2 are SGHRS and YFSETQ. CDR3 nucleotide sequence: TGCGCCAGTGTTGATCGGGACATTGCAACTAATGAAAAACTGTTTTTT. It translates to CASVDRDIATNEKLFF.

The chain is built from TRBV14 and TRBJ2-3; no firm D call. Deletions cut 0 bases from V and 2 bases from J, with 12 bases between. CDR3 length: 16 residues. Germline CDR1 and CDR2: SGHDN and FVKESK. The CDR3 here is CASSQERLSYTDTQYF. CDR3 bases: TGTGCCAGCAGCCAAGAAAGGCTTTCTTACACAGATACGCAGTATTTT. The full variable domain, completed using reference TRBV14 and TRBJ2-3, is EAGVTQFPSHSVIEKGQTVTLRCDPISGHDNLYWYRRVMGKEIKFLLHFVKESKQDESGMPNNRFLAERTGGTYSTLKVQPAELEDSGVYFCASSQERLSYTDTQYFGPGTRLTVL.

This chain links TRBV15 with TRBJ2-7; D assignment may be TRBD1 or TRBD2 (7 bases each). The CDR3 is 14 amino acids. Germline values: CDR1 LNHNV, CDR2 YYDKDF (reference sequence). V lost 2 bases to trimming and J lost 2 bases, with 10 bases between them. The CDR3 here is CATSRSGGAYEQYF. The CDR3 DNA reads as TGTGCCACCAGCAGATCAGGGGGGGCCTACGAGCAGTACTTC.

The chain joins TRBV6-5 to TRBJ2-7; D is perhaps TRBD1 (6 bases). Germline V lookup: CDR1 MNHEY, CDR2 SVGAGI. The CDR3 consists of 15 residues. V lost 5 bases and J 0 bases, leaving 14 bases between the germline ends. The chain's CDR3 is CASSAQGSGSYEQYF. The CDR3, as DNA: TGTGCCAGCAGTGCTCAGGGGTCGGGCTCCTACGAGCAGTACTTC.

The rearrangement links TRBV29-1 to TRBJ2-3; 9 bases are shared with TRBD1. This CDR3 is 14 amino acids long. CDR1 and CDR2 from the germline V gene are SQVTM and ANQGSEA. The J segment lost 6 bases and the V segment lost 7 bases, leaving 11 bases of the junction unmatched. The CDR3 sequence is CSARDRARVDTQYF. CDR3 in DNA: TGCAGCGCTCGGGACAGGGCCCGCGTTGATACGCAGTATTTT.

The chain recombines TRBV5-1 with TRBJ1-4; D is undetermined. This CDR3 is built from 15 residues. Germline V gene lookup returns CDR1 SGHRS and CDR2 YFSETQ. The germline V and J ends were trimmed by 4 bases and 7 bases, with 17 bases remaining between them. The CDR3 region has the DNA TGCGCCAGCAGCGCTCAAGGGCAGTTGGCTGAAAAACTGTTTTTT. Translating gives CASSAQGQLAEKLFF.

The rearrangement joins TRBV5-6 to TRBJ2-7; D is unresolved. The CDR3 covers 13 residues. Germline values: CDR1 SGHDT, CDR2 YYEEEE. Trimming stripped 3 bases from V and 2 bases from J, with 9 bases between. The CDR3 DNA reads TGTGCCAGCAGCTCCGGGTTTACCTACGAGCAGTACTTC. Encoded protein: CASSSGFTYEQYF. Looking up the rest from reference TRBV5-6 and TRBJ2-7 gives the full variable domain: DAGVTQSPTHLIKTRGQQVTLRCSPKSGHDTVSWYQQALGQGPQFIFQYYEEEERQRGNFPDRFSGHQFPNYSSELNVNALLLGDSALYLCASSSGFTYEQYFGPGTRLTVT.

The chain employs TRBV5-1 and TRBJ2-7, with 9 nucleotides matching TRBD2. From germline, CDR1 is SGHRS and CDR2 YFSETQ. The V segment lost 1 base and the J segment 5 bases; nucleotides outside the gene matches: 7. This CDR3 is built from 15 residues. Here the CDR3 DNA reads TGCGCCAGCAGCTTGATGGGACTAGCTACTAACGAGCAGTACTTC. The encoded protein is CASSLMGLATNEQYF.

The chain joins TRBV28 to TRBJ1-5; the D is unclear. Trimming pared 5 bases from V and 3 bases from J, leaving 11 bases between. Germline V CDR1 and CDR2: MDHEN, SYDVKM. This CDR3 is built from 14 residues. CDR3 DNA: TGTGCCAGCAGTAGGTTGACGGCCAATCAGCCCCAGCATTTT. It translates to CASSRLTANQPQHF.

The V gene is TRBV5-1, the J gene TRBJ2-5; 7 bases are shared with TRBD1. The V gene end was trimmed by 3 bases and the J gene end by 1 base; junction bases not matched to a gene: 0. From germline, CDR1 is SGHRS and CDR2 YFSETQ. CDR3 size: 13 residues. CDR3 sequence reads: CASSWDSQETQYF. The CDR3 DNA reads TGCGCCAGCAGCTGGGACAGCCAAGAGACCCAGTACTTC. The whole variable domain, filled in from reference TRBV5-1 and TRBJ2-5, reads KAGVTQTPRYLIKTRGQQVTLSCSPISGHRSVSWYQQTPGQGLQFLFEYFSETQRNKGNFPGRFSGRQFSNSRSEMNVSTLELGDSALYLCASSWDSQETQYFGPGTRLLVL.